These 23 T cell receptor beta chains came from one sample sequenced in a study of type 1 regulatory T cells. TCRdb ran MiXCR on the reads and lists one entry per CDR3 protein. The profile shows about 65,000 distinct CDR3 sequences, roughly half of them singletons. These receptors are not linked to any known antigen. The sequenced sample consisted of cultured non-Tr1 T cells, either the whole culture or a sorted T cell fraction (not recorded which). These receptors were taken from a human donor in good health.

In its sample, this clonotype was seen once. The genes are TRBV30 and TRBJ2-5; D is possibly TRBD1 (6 bases). The CDR3 runs 13 residues. V dropped 1 base and J dropped 7 bases, with 13 bases sitting between them. The germline V gene encodes CDR1 GTSNPN and CDR2 SVGIG (reference sequence). The CDR3 DNA reads as TGTGCCTGGAGTGGATCCAGGGGCGGGACCCAGTACTTC. Its translation is CAWSGSRGGTQYF.

This clonotype was seen many times. The genes are TRBV27 and TRBJ2-3, with a possible D match to TRBD2 (7 bases). Germline V CDR1 and CDR2: MNHEY, SMNVEV (reference sequence). This CDR3 is built from 15 residues. V was shortened by 4 bases and J by 2 bases, with 13 bases between the two germline ends. The CDR3 DNA reads TGTGCCAGCAGTTCTTTCGCGGGGGCCACAGATACGCAGTATTTT. Protein sequence: CASSSFAGATDTQYF.

This clonotype has more than one count but fewer than ten. The chain links TRBV20-1 to TRBJ2-3; 10 bases map to TRBD2. CDR1 DFQATT and CDR2 SNEGSKA come from the germline V gene (reference sequence). The CDR3 is 14 residues long. The V and J ends lost 6 bases and 4 bases, in that order; junction bases with no gene match: 7. Here the CDR3 DNA reads TGCAGTGCCCACGCCGGACTAGCGGCAGATACGCAGTATTTT. Amino acids: CSAHAGLAADTQYF.

The chain links TRBV5-1 to TRBJ1-2; possible D gene TRBD1, 5 bases. V was pared by 6 bases and J by 4 bases, with 22 bases between. The CDR3 is 16 residues long. CDR1 is SGHRS and CDR2 is YFSETQ in the germline V gene. CDR3 sequence (DNA): TGCGCCAGCACCCCCAACGAGTCGGGACCGACCTATGGCTACACCTTC. This sequence encodes CASTPNESGPTYGYTF. The whole variable domain, filled in from reference TRBV5-1 and TRBJ1-2, reads KAGVTQTPRYLIKTRGQQVTLSCSPISGHRSVSWYQQTPGQGLQFLFEYFSETQRNKGNFPGRFSGRQFSNSRSEMNVSTLELGDSALYLCASTPNESGPTYGYTFGSGTRLTVV.

The genes are TRBV12-3 or TRBV12-4 and TRBJ2-3; D is perhaps TRBD2 (5 bases). The V end lost 2 bases, the J end lost 6 bases, and 6 bases lay between the germline ends. This CDR3 has 12 residues. CDR3 protein: CASSLRRDTQYF. The CDR3 DNA reads TGTGCCAGCAGTTTAAGGAGGGATACGCAGTATTTT.

This chain uses TRBV7-9 with TRBJ2-5; possible D gene TRBD1, 5 bases. The V end lost 4 bases, the J end lost 0 bases, and 12 bases lay between the germline ends. Germline V lookup: CDR1 SEHNR, CDR2 FQNEAQ (reference sequence). This CDR3 is built from 15 residues. CDR3 DNA sequence: TGTGCCAGCAGCTCAGCAACAGGAGACCAAGAGACCCAGTACTTC. It yields the protein CASSSATGDQETQYF.

A few counts support this clonotype. The chain employs TRBV12-3 or TRBV12-4 and TRBJ1-5, with TRBD1 matching 7 bases. CDR3 length: 15 amino acids. After removal of 3 bases from V and 4 bases from J, the junction contained 6 bases not matched to a gene. The CDR3 is CASSFADRENQPQHF. CDR3 DNA sequence: TGTGCCAGCAGTTTTGCAGACAGGGAGAATCAGCCCCAGCATTTT.

About this clonotype itself: One end of the junction is discordant with germline, which a read error may explain. This chain's CDR3 is CASKGQGTGGLFF. CDR3 in DNA: TGTGCCAGCAAAGGACAGGGGACCGGGGGGCTGTTTTTT. This chain links TRBV2 with TRBJ2-2; 9 bases agree with TRBD1. The CDR3 totals 13 residues. Germline V CDR1 and CDR2: SNHLY, FYNNEI.

This clonotype was counted only a few times. The chain has TRBV12-3 or TRBV12-4 and TRBJ2-1; TRBD1 aligns across 7 bases. V gave up 3 bases and J gave up 4 bases; unmatched junction bases: 9. The CDR3 has 16 residues. CDR3 bases: TGTGCCAGCAGTTTCAATGACAGGGTGTTATACAATGAGCAGTTCTTC. Translation: CASSFNDRVLYNEQFF.

The chain uses TRBV6-6 and TRBJ1-4; 7 bases line up with TRBD1. V shed 7 bases, J shed 11 bases, and the junction held 10 bases outside the gene matches. Germline loops: CDR1 MNHNY, CDR2 SVGAGI (reference sequence). The CDR3 is made up of 13 amino acids. This chain's CDR3 is CASKGQGEVKLFF. The CDR3 DNA reads as TGTGCCAGCAAAGGGCAGGGGGAGGTTAAACTGTTTTTT.

Concerning this clonotype: It may be a read error: a sequence one base away is much more abundant. This chain uses TRBV7-9 with TRBJ2-3, with a possible D match to TRBD2 (6 bases). Germline V gene lookup returns CDR1 SEHNR and CDR2 FQNEAQ (reference sequence). The CDR3 has 15 amino acids. V was pared by 4 bases and J by 1 base, with 12 bases between. The CDR3 here is CASSSPPGGTDTQYF. The CDR3, as DNA: TGTGCCAGCAGCTCCCCCCCGGGGGGCACAGATACGCAGTATTTT. The full variable domain, completed using reference TRBV7-9 and TRBJ2-3, is DTGVSQNPRHKITKRGQNVTFRCDPISEHNRLYWYRQTLGQGPEFLTYFQNEAQLEKSRLLSDRFSAERPKGSFSTLEIQRTEQGDSAMYLCASSSPPGGTDTQYFGPGTRLTVL.

This clonotype appeared a few times. This rearrangement joins TRBV12-3 or TRBV12-4 to TRBJ1-2; D is perhaps TRBD1 (5 bases). The CDR3 sequence is 12 residues long. Trimming took 5 bases from V and 8 from J, leaving 12 bases between them. The CDR3 DNA follows: TGTGCCAGCAGTCCCAGGGTAGGCGGCTACACCTTC. The encoded protein is CASSPRVGGYTF.

The chain combines TRBV29-1 with TRBJ2-1, with D uncertain. CDR1 SQVTM and CDR2 ANQGSEA come from the germline V gene. The V end lost 2 bases, the J end lost 9 bases, and 14 bases lay between the germline ends. CDR3 length: 13 residues. For the CDR3, the DNA is TGCAGCGTTGAAAGGGAAGGGAAGAGTGAGCAGTTCTTC. Amino acids: CSVEREGKSEQFF.

This chain connects TRBV5-6 to TRBJ1-1; 7 bases line up with TRBD1. The CDR3 length is 15 residues. Germline CDR1 is SGHDT and CDR2 is YYEEEE. The V gene end was trimmed by 4 bases and the J gene end by 5 bases; junction bases not matched to a gene: 11. CDR3 nucleotides: TGTGCCAGCAGCGACCAACAGGGGAGGAGGACTGAAGCTTTCTTT. This sequence encodes CASSDQQGRRTEAFF.

DNA of the CDR3: TGTGCCAGCAGTTACGACAGCGAGCAGTACTTC. Translating it yields CASSYDSEQYF. V usage is TRBV6-5 and J usage is TRBJ2-7; TRBD1 might be the D (5 bases). V lost 2 bases to trimming and J lost 6 bases, with 5 bases between them. Germline loops: CDR1 MNHEY, CDR2 SVGAGI. The CDR3 covers 11 residues.

This chain links TRBV18 with TRBJ1-2; D may be TRBD1 (5 bases). V lost 3 bases and J lost 3, with 8 bases in between. This CDR3 is built from 13 residues. The V gene's germline CDR1 is KGHSH and CDR2 LQKENI. The CDR3 nucleotides read TGTGCCAGCTCACCGAAGGGGCACTATGGCTACACCTTC. Residues: CASSPKGHYGYTF.

The genes are TRBV3-1 and TRBJ1-4; TRBD1 matches at 8 bases. V lost 3 bases, J lost 12 bases, and 9 bases stayed unmatched. CDR1 LGHDT and CDR2 YNNKEL come from the germline V gene (reference sequence). This CDR3 spans 14 amino acids. CDR3 residues: CASSQRQGNEELFF. The CDR3 DNA follows: TGTGCCAGCAGCCAGAGACAGGGGAACGAAGAACTGTTTTTT.

The J gene is TRBJ1-5, the V gene TRBV24-1; unclear D gene. This CDR3 spans 13 amino acids. Germline-derived CDR1 and CDR2 are KGHDR and SFDVKD. The ends were cut back, 3 bases at V and 7 bases at J, with 9 bases in the middle. The CDR3 sequence: CATSDRGMQPQHF. DNA of the CDR3: TGTGCCACCAGTGATCGAGGAATGCAGCCCCAGCATTTT.

The gene calls are TRBV6-5 and TRBJ1-2; D unclear. Trimming removed 6 bases from V and 2 bases from J, with 10 bases in between. Germline V CDR1 and CDR2: MNHEY, SVGAGI. The CDR3 sequence is 13 residues long. The CDR3 sequence is CASRKTANYGYTF. The CDR3 coding sequence is TGTGCCAGCAGGAAGACGGCAAACTATGGCTACACCTTC.

The V gene is TRBV20-1, the J gene TRBJ2-5, with D possibly TRBD1 on 7 matching bases. The CDR3 has 13 amino acids. V lost 0 bases to trimming and J lost 10 bases, with 15 bases between them. Per germline, CDR1 DFQATT and CDR2 SNEGSKA (reference sequence). This chain's CDR3 is CSARDARGVVQYF. CDR3 nucleotide sequence: TGCAGTGCTAGAGATGCCAGGGGGGTCGTCCAGTACTTC.

This clonotype has at least ten counts. The rearrangement joins TRBV6-2 or TRBV6-3 to TRBJ2-1; no definite D call. The CDR3 sequence is 11 residues long. Between the trimmed V and J ends, which lost 3 bases and 9 bases, there was a span of 6 bases. Germline-derived CDR1 and CDR2 are MNHEY and SVGEGT. CDR3 in amino acids: CASSYLFEQFF. DNA of the CDR3: TGTGCCAGCAGTTATTTGTTTGAGCAGTTCTTC.

The genes are TRBV18 and TRBJ2-1; possibly TRBD2 for D (5 bases). CDR1 and CDR2 (germline): KGHSH, LQKENI. The CDR3 loop spans 13 amino acids. V lost 2 bases, J lost 7 bases, and 9 bases lay in between. The CDR3: CASSPGLSNEQFF. The CDR3, as DNA: TGTGCCAGCTCACCAGGACTTTCAAATGAGCAGTTCTTC.

The V call is TRBV7-2, the J call TRBJ1-5, with D possibly TRBD1 on 5 matching bases. V dropped 5 bases and J dropped 3 bases, with 14 bases sitting between them. CDR1 and CDR2 from the germline V gene are SGHTA and FQGNSA. This CDR3 has 15 residues. The chain's CDR3 is CASSLTGGDNQPQHF. CDR3 coding DNA: TGTGCCAGCAGCCTAACGGGAGGGGACAATCAGCCCCAGCATTTT.